These 20 T cell receptor beta chains originate from one sample sequenced in a study of blood T cells in healthy people across ages. Primed by a sample-barcoded 5' primer and a J-beta primer mix, a second PCR proceeded for roughly 7 to 11 cycles. TCRdb recomputed calls from the 5' RACE reads with MiXCR, one row per CDR3 protein. The table includes 1.5 million to 2 million distinct CDR3 sequences, approximately 50% detected once. Sequences were obtained from blood. These receptors were taken from a woman aged 40 to 50 in good health.

The chain carries TRBV12-3 or TRBV12-4 and TRBJ2-7; D remains ambiguous. The DNA end is more similar to TRBJ2-5, so the J call may be wrong. CDR3 length: 14 residues. The CDR3 DNA is TGTGCCAGCAGTTACCAGTGGAATGGAGAGACCCAGTACTTC. This translates into CASSYQWNGETQYF.

The J gene is TRBJ2-5, the V gene TRBV7-3, with 8 bases matching TRBD2. Germline V gene lookup returns CDR1 SGHTA and CDR2 FQGTGA. The length of the CDR3 is 15 residues. The V and J ends lost 5 bases and 1 base, in that order; junction bases with no gene match: 6. CDR3 loop: CASSGSGGSQETQYF. The DNA of the CDR3 is TGTGCCAGCAGCGGGAGCGGGGGAAGCCAAGAGACCCAGTACTTC.

The rearrangement links TRBV28 to TRBJ1-1; TRBD1 aligns across 11 bases. Germline values: CDR1 MDHEN, CDR2 SYDVKM. The J segment lost 6 bases and the V segment lost 6 bases, leaving 12 bases of the junction unmatched. The CDR3 contains 16 residues. Here the CDR3 reads CASRYGDRGFRSEAFF. DNA of the CDR3: TGTGCCAGCAGGTACGGGGACAGGGGGTTCCGTTCTGAAGCTTTCTTT.

The genes are TRBV7-8 and TRBJ2-6, with 12 bases lining up with TRBD2. Germline lookup yields CDR1 SGHVS and CDR2 FQNEAQ. The J segment lost 2 bases and the V segment lost 5 bases, leaving 7 bases of the junction unmatched. The CDR3 is made up of 18 amino acids. CDR3 in amino acids: CASSTRLAGATGANVLTF. Written as DNA, the CDR3 is TGTGCCAGCAGCACCCGACTAGCGGGGGCGACTGGGGCCAACGTCCTGACTTTC.

The gene calls are TRBV29-1 and TRBJ1-2; 7 nucleotides line up with TRBD1. The CDR3 spans 12 residues. Germline trimming cut 5 bases from V and 3 bases from J; bases unmatched to any gene: 3. Looked up from germline, CDR1 is SQVTM and CDR2 is ANQGSEA. In nucleotides, the CDR3 is TGCAGCGTTAGGGACAGAGACTATGGCTACACCTTC. As protein: CSVRDRDYGYTF.

The chain carries TRBV6-5 and TRBJ1-2; unclear D gene. This CDR3 region has 16 residues. Per the germline V gene, CDR1 is MNHEY and CDR2 is SVGAGI. Trimming pared 2 bases from V and 0 bases from J, leaving 13 bases between. CDR3 coding DNA: TGTGCCAGCAGTTACGGAAGGGTTCCCTCTAACTATGGCTACACCTTC. It specifies CASSYGRVPSNYGYTF.

This clonotype turned up a few times. This rearrangement joins TRBV28 to TRBJ1-1; D gene ambiguous. Per germline, CDR1 MDHEN and CDR2 SYDVKM. The CDR3 extends over 14 amino acids. V was cut by 5 bases and J by 1 base, with 11 bases left in between. The CDR3 DNA follows: TGTGCCAGCAGTAAGACAATACAGAACACTGAAGCTTTCTTT. Translating it yields CASSKTIQNTEAFF. The full variable domain, completed using reference TRBV28 and TRBJ1-1, is DVKVTQSSRYLVKRTGEKVFLECVQDMDHENMFWYRQDPGLGLRLIYFSYDVKMKEKGDIPEGYSVSREKKERFSLILESASTNQTSMYLCASSKTIQNTEAFFGQGTRLTVV.

The genes are TRBV20-1 and TRBJ1-2; D might be TRBD1 (5 bases). Trimming removed 0 bases from V and 7 bases from J, with 15 bases in between. This CDR3 region has 14 residues. Germline CDR1 DFQATT, CDR2 SNEGSKA (reference sequence). CDR3 coding DNA: TGCAGTGCTAGAGATCGGAAGGGGCGTGGTGGCTACACCTTC. This sequence encodes CSARDRKGRGGYTF.

This clonotype showed up just a few times. The V call is TRBV7-2, the J call TRBJ2-5, with 10 bases aligning to TRBD2. The J call may be faulty, since TRBJ2-7 better matches the DNA end. This CDR3 spans 18 amino acids. Germline V gives CDR1 SGHTA, CDR2 FQGNSA. CDR3 bases: TGTGCCAGCAGCTTAGCCGGTTCGGTAGCGGGGGGCCGATACGAGCAGTACTTC. Translated, it gives CASSLAGSVAGGRYEQYF.

The chain joins TRBV20-1 to TRBJ2-5, with D perhaps matching TRBD1 (5 bases). Gene TRBJ2-7 matches the end of the DNA better, so the J call may be wrong. The CDR3 spans 12 residues. From germline, CDR1 is DFQATT and CDR2 SNEGSKA (reference sequence). The CDR3: CSAKGQDYEQYF. CDR3 bases: TGCAGTGCTAAGGGGCAGGACTACGAGCAGTACTTC.

In regard to this clonotype: One end of the junction varies from germline; a read error may be responsible. This rearrangement joins TRBV4-3 to TRBJ2-5; 9 bases fit TRBD1. CDR3 length: 15 residues. Germline assignment: CDR1 LGHNA and CDR2 YSLEER. The CDR3 nucleotides are TGTGCCAGCAGTCCGGGGACAGGGCGGCGAGAGACCCAGTACTTC. This codes for CASSPGTGRRETQYF.

The chain is built from TRBV4-2 and TRBJ2-3, with 8 bases aligning to TRBD2. Germline CDR1 is LGHNA and CDR2 is YNFKEQ. The CDR3 spans 17 residues. V dropped 4 bases and J dropped 7; count of bases not matched to a gene: 16. CDR3 coding DNA: TGTGCCAGCAGCCTGACGGTATCGGGGGGGGATTCAAATACGCAGTATTTT. Translating gives CASSLTVSGGDSNTQYF.

The rearrangement uses TRBV6-5 and TRBJ2-1; D ambiguous. This CDR3 comprises 15 residues. Germline V lookup: CDR1 MNHEY, CDR2 SVGAGI. The V and J ends lost 2 bases and 6 bases respectively, with 14 bases between them. As DNA, the CDR3 is TGTGCCAGCAGTTACACCATAGGGCAACTCAATGAGCAGTTCTTC. Its protein is CASSYTIGQLNEQFF.

This clonotype was seen a handful of times. The J gene is TRBJ2-4, the V gene TRBV20-1; D not certain. The J call is doubtful: the DNA matches TRBJ2-7 better. This CDR3 is built from 15 residues. The germline V gene encodes CDR1 DFQATT and CDR2 SNEGSKA (reference sequence). The CDR3 here is CSASGSVSGSYEQYF. The CDR3 nucleotides are TGCAGTGCTAGTGGTTCGGTTTCTGGGTCCTACGAGCAGTACTTC.

This clonotype occurred a few times. The CDR3 loop is CASSVYQRDTQYF. The DNA for the CDR3 is TGTGCCAGCAGCGTCTACCAAAGAGATACGCAGTATTTT. This rearrangement joins TRBV6-1 to TRBJ2-3; D unclear. Germline assignment: CDR1 MNHNS and CDR2 SASEGT. The CDR3 runs 13 residues. V was cut by 6 bases and J by 5 bases, with 12 bases left in between.

In the case of this clonotype: Its ends do not fully match the called genes, so a read error is possible. CDR3 DNA: TGCGCCAGCAGTTCCTATACCACACGAGGCACAGATACGCAGTATTTT. Protein sequence: CASSSYTTRGTDTQYF. The gene calls are TRBV12-3 or TRBV12-4 and TRBJ2-3; D gene ambiguous. This CDR3 has 16 amino acids.

The table lists this clonotype with a few counts. The J gene is TRBJ1-6, the V gene TRBV28, with 8 bases that match TRBD1. Germline CDR1 reads MDHEN; CDR2 reads SYDVKM. The V and J ends lost 1 base and 8 bases, in that order; junction bases with no gene match: 7. This CDR3 spans 16 amino acids. Here the CDR3 DNA reads TGTGCCAGCAGTTTATCATCAGGGGGCGCTTATTCACCCCTCCACTTT. It encodes CASSLSSGGAYSPLHF.

The chain joins TRBV24-1 to TRBJ1-2, with a possible D match to TRBD1 (6 bases). Trimming stripped 1 base from V and 11 bases from J, with 10 bases between. CDR1 is KGHDR and CDR2 is SFDVKD in the germline V gene. This CDR3 spans 12 amino acids. The CDR3: CATSDLQGVYTF. The CDR3 DNA is TGTGCCACCAGTGATTTACAGGGTGTTTACACCTTC.

The rearrangement uses TRBV3-1 and TRBJ2-3, with D tentatively TRBD1 (5 bases). Germline assignment: CDR1 LGHDT and CDR2 YNNKEL (reference sequence). Trimming took off 0 bases at V and 6 bases at J, with 13 bases between the two ends. The CDR3 totals 15 residues. For the CDR3, the DNA is TGTGCCAGCAGCCAAGACCCAGGGTGCCCCGATACGCAGTATTTT. Translated, it gives CASSQDPGCPDTQYF.

The chain employs TRBV7-2 and TRBJ2-2; D is possibly TRBD1 (5 bases). The germline V gene has CDR1 SGHTA and CDR2 FQGNSA. The CDR3 covers 15 residues. V lost 5 bases and J 6 bases, leaving 16 bases between the germline ends. The CDR3 DNA reads TGTGCCAGCAGCCCCGACAGCCTCGTTTCCGGGGAGCTGTTTTTT. Translated: CASSPDSLVSGELFF.